This T cell receptor (beta chain) was captured in a study of PD-1 blockade in mismatch repair-deficient tumors. Looking at the study overall: Patients had over ten mismatch repair-deficient cancer types and were previously treated and progressing.

Regarding this clone: Its antigen is not identified.

General study points: Tumor-resident clones, often undetectable pretreatment in blood, expanded then contracted after pembrolizumab.

A few pembrolizumab responders had their TCRs sequenced. Profiling relied on immunoSEQ multiplex PCR, and the TCRdb table lists in-frame clones only, not all of them. Of about 67,000 clones listed, around 73% were seen once; the top ten hold roughly 5.5%. The CDR3 extends over 12 amino acids. Trimming took 8 bases from V and 1 from J, leaving 7 bases between them. Germline-derived CDR1 and CDR2 are SGHTA and FQGNSA. V and J are TRBV7-2 and TRBJ2-3; D call uncertain. The TCR sequence derives from an adult with mismatch repair-deficient cancer. Sequenced here: peripheral blood, sampled 2 weeks after starting pembrolizumab. The CDR3 nucleotides are TGTGCCAGCGGCGGCCGCACAGATACGCAGTATTTT. Its protein product is CASGGRTDTQYF.